This T cell receptor (beta chain) was profiled in a study of early T cells in non-severe SARS-CoV-2 infection (dated by TCRdb to about 2021). Turning to the overall study: Bulk RNA from unsorted whole blood was used for TCR sequencing, so alpha and beta chains could not be paired. General conclusions and limits of the study: VDJdb matching was skewed toward anti-spike CD8 responses, so virus-specific expansions were likely underestimated and private and CD4 specificities were missed.

The table lists this clonotype with many counts. No cognate antigen has been identified for it. Base qualities are not recorded, but no much larger clone differs from it by a single base. The CDR3 goes from the cysteine to the phenylalanine over 15 residues. The only DNA kept is the CDR3, 45 bases in frame from the first base. V sheds 3 bases and J sheds 0 bases, leaving 11 bases between their ends. CDR1 and CDR2, per the germline V gene, are SGHAT and FQNNGV. The receptor library was made with 5' RACE. TCRdb lists the instrument as NextSeq 500. The TCR library protocol attached unique molecular identifiers to individual cDNA molecules to correct for sequencing error and PCR bias. Sequencing covered both TCR alpha and beta chains, and within each sample the abundances of alpha and beta sequences were tightly co-correlated. Processing in the source paper ran as follows. Decombinator V4 was used to annotate the V gene, J gene and CDR3 of the TCR sequences. TCRs were defined as expanded if a significant change between any two time points was detected under a Poisson model with p below 0.0001. TCR abundances were normalised to the total number of TCRs sequenced in each sample and reported as counts per million. TRAV1-2 paired with TRAJ12, TRAJ20 or TRAJ33 defined MAIT TCRs, while TRAV10 paired with TRAJ18 defined iNKT TCRs. VDJdb, accessed on 1 November 2021, was searched for TCRs annotated for CMV, EBV and SARS-CoV-2, and TCRs annotated for more than one antigen were excluded. TCRdb trimmed the raw reads at Q25, called clones with MiXCR and kept productive beta chains. Duplicate CDR3 protein sequences are folded into a single record with the most common DNA and genes. The V and J calls shown here were made by TCRdb, not taken from the authors' results. The sample table contains about 80,000 distinct CDR3 sequences; only one count was recorded for around 5% of them. The ten largest clones capture under 8% of the sample.

Set within a cohort of healthcare workers in London, UK, this nested case-control study involved weekly PCR testing of nasopharyngeal swabs along with blood sampling. Between 23 and 31 March 2020, the week of the UK lockdown, healthcare workers were enrolled and then followed up weekly for as long as 16 weeks. The source was whole blood, collected at baseline. The chain joins TRBV11-2 to TRBJ1-1; the D gene remains uncertain. This receptor was obtained from an adult who was a healthcare worker with PCR-confirmed SARS-CoV-2 infection or an uninfected control (not recorded which). The CDR3 region: CASSFGGNLNTEAFF. Here is the DNA: TGTGCCAGCAGCTTTGGTGGGAACTTGAACACTGAAGCTTTCTTT.